These 23 T cell receptor beta chains share one sample of origin, sequenced in a study of post-analysis software for immune sequencing data. Overall study results and limits: Roughly 5 TRBV segments occurring more often in patients than controls included TRBV5-6, TRBV5-1 and TRBV20-1.

Their cognate antigens are unknown. cDNA libraries of TCR beta carried unique molecular identifiers. A single record per CDR3 protein comes from TCRdb applying MiXCR to the PCR reads. The sample comprises about 430,000 distinct CDR3 sequences, approximately 37% of which are singletons, and around 8% rests with the top ten. Sequencing used blood. Every receptor here comes from a girl aged 2-10 years with multiple sclerosis.

This clonotype has a handful of counts. The rearrangement uses TRBV2 and TRBJ1-4; no clear D gene. Trimming shortened V by 4 bases and J by 7 bases, and 13 bases separated the two germline ends. The germline V gene encodes CDR1 SNHLY and CDR2 FYNNEI. The CDR3 contains 14 residues. In DNA, the CDR3 is TGTGCCAGCAGTGGACTGGGCCGGGGTGAAAAACTGTTTTTT. Its translation: CASSGLGRGEKLFF.

The chain carries TRBV10-3 and TRBJ2-1; a weak D match, TRBD1 (6 bases). Germline lookup yields CDR1 ENHRY and CDR2 SYGVKD. V gave up 1 base and J gave up 0 bases, with 13 bases separating them. CDR3 length equals 17 residues. For the CDR3, the DNA is TGTGCCATCAGTGAGTGGACAGATCGAGTCTCCTACAATGAGCAGTTCTTC. It translates to CAISEWTDRVSYNEQFF.

The genes are TRBV5-1 and TRBJ2-1, with 8 bases aligning to TRBD1. Germline CDR1 SGHRS, CDR2 YFSETQ. V shed 4 bases, J shed 3 bases, and the junction held 9 bases outside the gene matches. The CDR3 has 16 residues. The chain's CDR3 is CASSLGRDRFYNEQFF. The CDR3 DNA follows: TGCGCCAGCAGCCTTGGCCGGGACAGGTTCTACAATGAGCAGTTCTTC.

The chain is built from TRBV5-6 and TRBJ2-7; 10 bases agree with TRBD1. The CDR3 length is 16 residues. Germline V gene lookup returns CDR1 SGHDT and CDR2 YYEEEE. V lost 0 bases and J lost 5; bases outside the gene matches: 8. CDR3 residues: CASSLGDRGSVDEQYF. As DNA, the CDR3 is TGTGCCAGCAGCTTGGGGGACAGGGGAAGTGTGGACGAGCAGTACTTC.

The chain is built from TRBV28 and TRBJ2-1, with 7 bases that match TRBD2. The V and J ends lost 5 bases and 4 bases, in that order; junction bases with no gene match: 11. The germline V gene has CDR1 MDHEN and CDR2 SYDVKM. The CDR3 contains 16 residues. CDR3 residues: CASSVGRAGPYNEQFF. Here the CDR3 DNA reads TGTGCCAGCAGTGTAGGACGAGCGGGACCATACAATGAGCAGTTCTTC. The variable domain in full, completed from reference TRBV28 and TRBJ2-1, reads DVKVTQSSRYLVKRTGEKVFLECVQDMDHENMFWYRQDPGLGLRLIYFSYDVKMKEKGDIPEGYSVSREKKERFSLILESASTNQTSMYLCASSVGRAGPYNEQFFGPGTRLTVL.

The chain recombines TRBV29-1 with TRBJ2-5; tentatively, D is TRBD1 (5 bases). This CDR3 has 13 amino acids. Trimming pared 4 bases from V and 2 bases from J, leaving 11 bases between. CDR1 is SQVTM and CDR2 is ANQGSEA in the germline V gene. CDR3 in amino acids: CSVGADIQETQYF. The CDR3 region has the DNA TGCAGCGTTGGGGCGGACATACAAGAGACCCAGTACTTC.

The chain recombines TRBV10-3 with TRBJ2-1, with D unresolved. Trimming took off 0 bases at V and 6 bases at J, with 9 bases between the two ends. Germline values: CDR1 ENHRY, CDR2 SYGVKD. CDR3 length equals 14 residues. The CDR3 here is CAISESTGVNEQFF. CDR3 nucleotides: TGTGCCATCAGTGAGTCGACTGGGGTCAATGAGCAGTTCTTC.

The chain combines TRBV15 with TRBJ2-1; D call uncertain. The CDR3 is 17 residues long. The ends were cut back, 0 bases at V and 0 bases at J, with 12 bases in the middle. Germline loops: CDR1 LNHNV, CDR2 YYDKDF (reference sequence). The CDR3: CATSRDSDSSSYNEQFF. CDR3 sequence (DNA): TGTGCCACCAGCAGAGATTCCGATTCAAGCTCCTACAATGAGCAGTTCTTC.

This clonotype is a singleton in its sample. V and J are TRBV11-1 and TRBJ1-2, with D possibly TRBD1 on 5 matching bases. CDR1 and CDR2 from the germline V gene are SGHAT and FQDESV (reference sequence). There are 13 residues in the CDR3. Deletions cut 5 bases from V and 4 bases from J, with 11 bases between. As DNA, the CDR3 is TGTGCCAGCAGCCCCGGGGCACCCTATGGCTACACCTTC. Protein sequence: CASSPGAPYGYTF.

The chain is built from TRBV14 and TRBJ2-5, with TRBD1 matching over 9 bases. The J call may be in error: the DNA end matches TRBJ2-7 better. The germline V gene has CDR1 SGHDN and CDR2 FVKESK. This CDR3 comprises 14 residues. In DNA form, the CDR3 reads TGTGCCAGCAGCCGACAGGGGGGGTCCTACGAGCAGTACTTC. This sequence encodes CASSRQGGSYEQYF.

This clonotype is deemed medium-sized. V is TRBV2 and J is TRBJ2-7; no clear D gene. This CDR3 spans 12 amino acids. Germline-derived CDR1 and CDR2 are SNHLY and FYNNEI. Trimming left V 10 bases short and J 0 bases short, with 10 bases between. The CDR3 DNA sequence: TGTGCCACCACTATAAACTCCTACGAGCAGTACTTC. Its protein product is CATTINSYEQYF.

This clonotype was picked up a small number of times. The chain recombines TRBV4-1 with TRBJ1-5; D gene unclear. CDR3 size: 14 residues. The V gene lost 3 bases and the J gene lost 6 bases, with 12 bases spanning the gap. Germline-derived CDR1 and CDR2 are MGHRA and YSYEKL. CDR3 residues: CASSHTRGFQPQHF. DNA of the CDR3: TGCGCCAGCAGCCACACTCGAGGGTTTCAGCCCCAGCATTTT.

This clonotype was seen a handful of times. This chain uses TRBV12-3 or TRBV12-4 with TRBJ1-1, with 7 bases identical to TRBD1. V gave up 5 bases and J gave up 3 bases; unmatched junction bases: 6. CDR3 size: 14 residues. DNA of the CDR3: TGTGCCAGCAGTCGACAAGGGGGCTACACTGAAGCTTTCTTT. This gives the protein CASSRQGGYTEAFF.

This clonotype was detected only a few times. V usage is TRBV4-2 and J usage is TRBJ2-7; 9 nucleotides line up with TRBD1. Germline V gene sequence: CDR1 LGHNA, CDR2 YNFKEQ. Trimming cost V 0 bases and J 6 bases; bases outside gene matches: 12. The CDR3 has 17 residues. CDR3 in amino acids: CASSQDLQGQGVFEQYF. CDR3 coding DNA: TGTGCCAGCAGCCAAGATTTGCAGGGACAGGGTGTCTTCGAGCAGTACTTC.

This chain uses TRBV7-2 with TRBJ2-1; maybe TRBD2 (6 bases). The length of the CDR3 is 14 residues. V lost 4 bases and J 8 bases, leaving 15 bases between the germline ends. The germline V gene encodes CDR1 SGHTA and CDR2 FQGNSA. The CDR3 DNA reads TGTGCCAGCAGCTCAGGGTGGCGGGAATATGAGCAGTTCTTC. Protein product: CASSSGWREYEQFF. Based on the CDR3 plus reference TRBV7-2 and TRBJ2-1, the full variable domain is GAGVSQSPSNKVTEKGKDVELRCDPISGHTALYWYRQSLGQGLEFLIYFQGNSAPDKSGLPSDRFSAERTGGSVSTLTIQRTQQEDSAVYLCASSSGWREYEQFFGPGTRLTVL.

The chain has TRBV18 and TRBJ2-6, with D perhaps TRBD1 (5 bases). From germline, CDR1 is KGHSH and CDR2 LQKENI. V was shortened by 0 bases and J by 15 bases, with 15 bases between the two germline ends. The CDR3 is 14 residues long. CDR3 amino acids: CASSPPDKTTGLTF. The CDR3 DNA follows: TGTGCCAGCTCACCACCCGACAAAACCACAGGCCTGACTTTC.

The gene calls are TRBV10-3 and TRBJ2-3; 10 nucleotides match TRBD2. V lost 4 bases and J lost 2; bases outside the gene matches: 3. The length of the CDR3 is 15 residues. The germline V gene encodes CDR1 ENHRY and CDR2 SYGVKD. The CDR3 nucleotides read TGTGCCATCAGTGCCGGACTAGCGGACACAGATACGCAGTATTTT. Translation: CAISAGLADTDTQYF.

The V and J genes are TRBV6-6 and TRBJ1-5; no firm D call. The length of the CDR3 is 16 residues. Germline V CDR1 and CDR2: MNHNY, SVGAGI (reference sequence). Trimming cost V 0 bases and J 0 bases, with 9 bases left between them. The CDR3 region has the DNA TGTGCCAGCAGTTACTCGCCCACAAGTAGCAATCAGCCCCAGCATTTT. Encoded protein: CASSYSPTSSNQPQHF.

This clonotype was observed a few times. The rearrangement links TRBV5-5 to TRBJ2-1; 7 positions agree with TRBD1. This CDR3 region has 15 residues. V lost 2 bases, J lost 2 bases, and 4 bases stayed unmatched. Germline lookup yields CDR1 SGHKS and CDR2 YYEKEE (reference sequence). DNA of the CDR3: TGTGCCAGCAGCTTAACGGGACAGACCTACAATGAGCAGTTCTTC. Translated: CASSLTGQTYNEQFF.

This clonotype has at least ten counts. The CDR3 region is CASSQVESGDSYGYTF. The CDR3 DNA sequence: TGCGCCAGCAGCCAGGTGGAATCAGGGGACAGCTATGGCTACACCTTC. The gene calls are TRBV4-1 and TRBJ1-2; TRBD1 aligns across 7 bases. The J segment lost 4 bases and the V segment lost 3 bases, leaving 11 bases of the junction unmatched. Germline V gives CDR1 MGHRA, CDR2 YSYEKL. This CDR3 contains 16 residues.

This clonotype was detected once. The V gene is TRBV5-1, the J gene TRBJ2-3; D not certain. Trimming took 1 base from V and 5 from J, leaving 14 bases between them. Germline V gene lookup returns CDR1 SGHRS and CDR2 YFSETQ. This CDR3 contains 15 residues. The CDR3 sequence: CASSLHPSGEDTQYF. The CDR3 nucleotides read TGCGCCAGCAGCTTGCATCCTTCTGGGGAAGATACGCAGTATTTT.

This sequence joins TRBV24-1 and TRBJ2-1; unclear D gene. V was pared by 3 bases and J by 12 bases, with 14 bases between. This CDR3 has 13 amino acids. Germline CDR1 and CDR2: KGHDR and SFDVKD. CDR3 protein: CATSDLLLDGQFF. CDR3 in DNA: TGTGCCACCAGTGATCTTCTGCTCGATGGGCAGTTCTTC.

The chain has TRBV5-1 and TRBJ1-4, with 11 nucleotides matching TRBD1. The CDR3 totals 18 residues. Losses at the gene ends were 7 bases for V and 1 base for J; bases not matched to a gene: 12. Germline CDR1 SGHRS, CDR2 YFSETQ. Here the CDR3 DNA reads TGCGCCAGCGGAAAAGGACAGGGGGCTGGAGGAACTAATGAAAAACTGTTTTTT. Translating it yields CASGKGQGAGGTNEKLFF.